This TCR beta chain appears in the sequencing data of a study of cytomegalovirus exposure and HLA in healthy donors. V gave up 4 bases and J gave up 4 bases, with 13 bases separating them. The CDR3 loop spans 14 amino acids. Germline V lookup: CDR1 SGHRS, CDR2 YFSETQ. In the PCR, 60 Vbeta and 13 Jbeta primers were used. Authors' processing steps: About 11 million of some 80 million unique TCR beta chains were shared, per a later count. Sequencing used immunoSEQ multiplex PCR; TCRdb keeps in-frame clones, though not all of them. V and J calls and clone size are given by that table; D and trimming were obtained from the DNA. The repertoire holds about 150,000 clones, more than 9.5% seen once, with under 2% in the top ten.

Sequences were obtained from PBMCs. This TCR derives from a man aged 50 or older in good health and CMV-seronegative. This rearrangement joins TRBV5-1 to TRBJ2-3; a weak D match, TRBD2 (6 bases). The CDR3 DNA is TGCGCCAGCAGCCCCGGCGGAGGGTCAGATACGCAGTATTTT. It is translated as CASSPGGGSDTQYF.